These 17 T cell receptor beta chains originate from one sample sequenced in a study of blood T cells in healthy people across ages. Through a sample-barcoded 5' primer and a J-beta primer mix, a second PCR was run for roughly 6 to 11 cycles. TCRdb recomputed calls from the 5' RACE reads with MiXCR, one row per CDR3 protein. Of some 1.4 million distinct CDR3 sequences in the sample, around two fifths were seen once. Specimen: blood. The receptors derive from a woman under 30 in good health.

The chain has TRBV29-1 and TRBJ1-1; a possible D gene is TRBD1 (5 bases). Germline loops: CDR1 SQVTM, CDR2 ANQGSEA. Trimming left V 7 bases short and J 2 bases short, with 14 bases between. The CDR3 has 13 amino acids. DNA of the CDR3: TGCAGCGCCCCGACAGCATCAAACACTGAAGCTTTCTTT. This gives the protein CSAPTASNTEAFF.

The V and J genes are TRBV3-1 and TRBJ2-3; D is ambiguous. This CDR3 region has 14 residues. Per germline, CDR1 LGHDT and CDR2 YNNKEL (reference sequence). Deletions cut 0 bases from V and 6 bases from J, with 10 bases between. DNA of the CDR3: TGTGCCAGCAGCCAAGATCGCCCAAAGGATACGCAGTATTTT. The encoded protein is CASSQDRPKDTQYF.

The chain carries TRBV12-3 or TRBV12-4 and TRBJ1-4; D might be TRBD1 (5 bases). With 6 bases removed from V and 6 bases from J, the gap between germline ends came to 17 bases. The CDR3 is 15 residues long. The CDR3 here is CASRLDAAGDEKLFF. Written as DNA, the CDR3 is TGTGCCAGCAGACTGGACGCGGCGGGGGATGAAAAACTGTTTTTT.

In its sample, this clonotype was seen a few times. V is TRBV3-1 and J is TRBJ2-1, with a weak D call TRBD2 (6 bases). V was pared by 5 bases and J by 0 bases, with 14 bases between. The germline CDR1 and CDR2 sequences are LGHDT and YNNKEL (reference sequence). This CDR3 comprises 16 residues. CDR3: CASSLGTVSSYNEQFF. In DNA, the CDR3 is TGTGCCAGCAGCTTAGGGACTGTAAGCTCCTACAATGAGCAGTTCTTC.

The chain couples TRBV5-1 to TRBJ2-1; 11 nucleotides align to TRBD2. In germline, CDR1 is SGHRS, CDR2 YFSETQ. The trim removed 4 bases at V and 6 bases at J, leaving 9 bases unmatched. The CDR3 runs to 16 residues. The DNA of the CDR3 is TGCGCCAGCAGCGGAACACTAGCGGGAGAGGCCAATGAGCAGTTCTTC. It yields the protein CASSGTLAGEANEQFF.

The rearrangement links TRBV2 to TRBJ2-3; the D gene is possibly TRBD2 (7 bases). The V gene's germline CDR1 is SNHLY and CDR2 FYNNEI. The length of the CDR3 is 15 residues. V lost 6 bases to trimming and J lost 6 bases, with 19 bases between them. The CDR3 DNA reads TGTGCCAGCAGCCCTTTAGGGGGGGTTGGGGATACGCAGTATTTT. Translated, it gives CASSPLGGVGDTQYF.

Only a few counts were recorded for this clonotype. The V gene is TRBV7-9, the J gene TRBJ1-6; 9 bases are a match to TRBD1. With V trimmed by 5 bases and J by 7 bases, 6 bases remained unmatched. This CDR3 region has 15 residues. Germline assignment: CDR1 SEHNR and CDR2 FQNEAQ (reference sequence). The CDR3 spells CASSTKGTGNSPLHF. In DNA, the CDR3 is TGTGCCAGCAGCACAAAGGGGACAGGGAATTCACCCCTCCACTTT.

This clonotype was counted a single time. This chain uses TRBV27 with TRBJ1-1, with D possibly matching TRBD1 (5 bases). The CDR3 is made up of 16 amino acids. Germline loops: CDR1 MNHEY, CDR2 SMNVEV (reference sequence). V lost 1 base to trimming and J lost 0 bases, with 12 bases between them. CDR3 region: CASSLLGAGMNTEAFF. DNA for the CDR3: TGTGCCAGCAGTTTATTAGGGGCCGGGATGAACACTGAAGCTTTCTTT.

This clonotype came up once. The rearrangement joins TRBV12-5 to TRBJ2-1; 9 nucleotides align to TRBD2. The ends lost 6 bases at V and 3 bases at J; junction bases unmatched: 15. The CDR3 loop spans 18 amino acids. Germline lookup yields CDR1 LGHNT and CDR2 FRNRAP. CDR3: CASGSSTSGLAIYNEQFF. The CDR3 DNA sequence: TGTGCTAGTGGATCTTCGACCTCTGGACTAGCGATCTACAATGAGCAGTTCTTC.

The V and J genes are TRBV21-1 and TRBJ1-5; TRBD1, as called in the table, went unchecked against the DNA. TRBV21-1 is shown as a pseudogene. The CDR3 length is 16 residues. The CDR3 protein is CASSKDRQVSNQPQHF. CDR3 DNA sequence: TGTGCCAGCAGCAAAGACCGACAGGTTAGCAATCAGCCCCAGCATTTT.

V gene TRBV18 combines with J gene TRBJ2-1, with D tentatively TRBD2 (5 bases). V was pared by 0 bases and J by 5 bases, with 17 bases between. Germline CDR1 reads KGHSH; CDR2 reads LQKENI. CDR3 length equals 17 residues. The CDR3 DNA follows: TGTGCCAGCTCACCACCCAAGTCCGGGAAGGTAAACAATGAGCAGTTCTTC. This encodes CASSPPKSGKVNNEQFF.

The J gene is TRBJ1-2, the V gene TRBV28, with 9 bases identical to TRBD1. The length of the CDR3 is 16 residues. Germline CDR1 is MDHEN and CDR2 is SYDVKM. V trimming: 5 bases; J trimming: 3 bases; junction bases outside the gene matches: 10. CDR3 sequence (DNA): TGTGCCAGCAGTGGACAGGGGAGGGACCTCGACTATGGCTACACCTTC. Translation gives CASSGQGRDLDYGYTF.

This chain joins TRBV4-1 and TRBJ1-4; TRBD1 might be the D (5 bases). V was cut by 4 bases and J by 7 bases, with 16 bases left in between. This CDR3 is 15 amino acids long. The germline CDR1 and CDR2 sequences are MGHRA and YSYEKL. The CDR3 DNA sequence: TGCGCCAGCAGCCGTAGGGATAATACAGGTGAAAAACTGTTTTTT. Translation: CASSRRDNTGEKLFF.

This clonotype has ten or more counts. V usage is TRBV5-1 and J usage is TRBJ2-3, with TRBD2 identical over 13 bases. CDR3 size: 16 residues. The V gene's germline CDR1 is SGHRS and CDR2 YFSETQ. J gave up 2 bases and V 4 bases, and 4 bases lay outside the gene matches. The CDR3 DNA reads TGCGCCAGCAGCCGCGGGACTAGCGGGGACACAGATACGCAGTATTTT. Its translation is CASSRGTSGDTDTQYF.

This clonotype occurred a few times. J is TRBJ2-3 and V is TRBV4-2; 8 bases agree with TRBD2. This CDR3 is 17 amino acids long. The trim removed 0 bases at V and 2 bases at J, leaving 7 bases unmatched. From germline, CDR1 is LGHNA and CDR2 YNFKEQ. CDR3 residues: CASSQEGLAGITDTQYF. CDR3 DNA: TGTGCCAGCAGCCAAGAAGGCCTAGCGGGTATCACAGATACGCAGTATTTT.

This chain joins TRBV20-1 and TRBJ1-2, with unresolved D. This CDR3 contains 15 residues. The V end was cut by 0 bases, the J end by 8 bases, with 19 bases between. Germline CDR1 and CDR2: DFQATT and SNEGSKA (reference sequence). The CDR3 protein is CSARDRNGWEEGYTF. CDR3 DNA: TGCAGTGCTAGAGATCGGAACGGCTGGGAGGAGGGCTACACCTTC.

This clonotype was seen at least ten times. V is TRBV2 and J is TRBJ2-7, with TRBD1 matching 7 bases. CDR1 is SNHLY, CDR2 FYNNEI, per germline. Trimming removed 1 base from V and 2 bases from J; junction bases left unmatched: 2. The CDR3 totals 14 residues. The CDR3 here is CASSEGTGAYEQYF. CDR3 DNA: TGTGCCAGCAGTGAAGGGACAGGAGCCTACGAGCAGTACTTC.